A single sample is the source of the 15 T cell receptor beta chains below, sequenced in a study of regulatory T cells in long-lasting Graves disease. Time point defined: persistent/refractory GD, antithyroid drugs over 5 years with positive TRAb. Making the TCR library involved RNA that had been extracted from PBMCs. Combining iRepertoire HTBI primers with Arm-PCR of CDR3 regions, the authors built TCR beta libraries. TCRdb reprocessed the multiplex PCR reads via MiXCR and lists one record per CDR3 protein. The sample lists more than 350,000 distinct CDR3 sequences; roughly 21% were seen once. The sample here was peripheral blood mononuclear cells (PBMCs), taken when the disease was refractory, from a patient treated with antithyroid drugs. The receptors stem from a female donor with Graves disease.

The chain joins TRBV7-2 to TRBJ2-5; unclear D gene. CDR3 length equals 11 residues. Germline V gene sequence: CDR1 SGHTA, CDR2 FQGNSA. Trimming pared 3 bases from V and 5 bases from J, leaving 4 bases between. This CDR3 reads CASSFDETQYF. CDR3 DNA sequence: TGTGCCAGCAGCTTCGACGAGACCCAGTACTTC. Together with reference TRBV7-2 and TRBJ2-5, the CDR3 gives the full variable domain: GAGVSQSPSNKVTEKGKDVELRCDPISGHTALYWYRQSLGQGLEFLIYFQGNSAPDKSGLPSDRFSAERTGGSVSTLTIQRTQQEDSAVYLCASSFDETQYFGPGTRLLVL.

The rearrangement uses TRBV19 and TRBJ2-5; 10 nucleotides agree with TRBD2. Looked up from germline, CDR1 is LNHDA and CDR2 is SQIVND (reference sequence). The CDR3 extends over 17 amino acids. Losses at the gene ends were 4 bases for V and 5 bases for J; bases not matched to a gene: 13. Here the CDR3 reads CASSKGLAVGYRETQYF. CDR3 DNA: TGTGCCAGTAGTAAAGGACTAGCGGTGGGGTATAGGGAGACCCAGTACTTC. The variable domain in full, completed from reference TRBV19 and TRBJ2-5, reads DGGITQSPKYLFRKEGQNVTLSCEQNLNHDAMYWYRQDPGQGLRLIYYSQIVNDFQKGDIAEGYSVSREKKESFPLTVTSAQKNPTAFYLCASSKGLAVGYRETQYFGPGTRLLVL.

In this sample, this clonotype turned up a few times. V gene TRBV7-9 combines with J gene TRBJ2-2, with 9 bases that match TRBD1. The V gene end was trimmed by 5 bases and the J gene end by 4 bases; junction bases not matched to a gene: 5. In germline, CDR1 is SEHNR, CDR2 FQNEAQ (reference sequence). CDR3 length: 15 amino acids. The DNA for the CDR3 is TGTGCCAGCAGCGGGACAGGGCAAATCACCGGGGAGCTGTTTTTT. This encodes CASSGTGQITGELFF.

The gene calls are TRBV9 and TRBJ1-6; D remains unclear. This CDR3 comprises 15 residues. The V gene lost 3 bases and the J gene lost 5 bases, with 12 bases spanning the gap. Germline loops: CDR1 SGDLS, CDR2 YYNGEE. The CDR3, as DNA: TGTGCCAGCAGCGCACACAGCAGAAATAATTCACCCCTCCACTTT. Protein sequence: CASSAHSRNNSPLHF.

This clonotype appeared a few times. V is TRBV24-1 and J is TRBJ2-4; D is unresolved. Trimming took 1 base from V and 13 from J, leaving 13 bases between them. Looked up from germline, CDR1 is KGHDR and CDR2 is SFDVKD. The CDR3 loop spans 13 amino acids. CDR3 sequence reads: CATSDLKEERQYF. The CDR3, as DNA: TGTGCCACCAGTGATTTAAAAGAGGAAAGGCAGTACTTC.

The chain is built from TRBV4-1 and TRBJ1-6; tentative D call: TRBD1 (5 bases). The germline CDR1 and CDR2 sequences are MGHRA and YSYEKL. V was shortened by 4 bases and J by 8 bases, with 18 bases between the two germline ends. CDR3 size: 16 residues. CDR3 bases: TGCGCCAGCAGCCTGGCGGCGGGGGATAATTATTCACCCCTCCACTTT. It encodes CASSLAAGDNYSPLHF.

This clonotype was seen only once. The gene calls are TRBV20-1 and TRBJ2-7; D may be TRBD2 (6 bases). Germline CDR1 is DFQATT and CDR2 is SNEGSKA (reference sequence). The CDR3 sequence is 13 residues long. V dropped 3 bases and J dropped 0 bases, with 9 bases sitting between them. This CDR3 reads CSASWGDSYEQYF. CDR3 DNA sequence: TGCAGTGCTAGTTGGGGGGACTCCTACGAGCAGTACTTC.

CDR3 in amino acids: CASSQGTDLQPQHF. The CDR3 bases are TGCGCCAGCAGCCAAGGGACCGACTTACAGCCCCAGCATTTT. The chain employs TRBV4-1 and TRBJ1-5; D not resolved. There are 14 residues in the CDR3. CDR1 and CDR2 from the germline V gene are MGHRA and YSYEKL. Trimming shortened V by 1 base and J by 7 bases, and 11 bases separated the two germline ends.

This clonotype was recorded a few times. The rearrangement uses TRBV27 and TRBJ1-2; a weak D match, TRBD1 (5 bases). Trimming cost V 6 bases and J 5 bases, with 16 bases left between them. Germline V gene sequence: CDR1 MNHEY, CDR2 SMNVEV (reference sequence). The length of the CDR3 is 14 residues. As DNA, the CDR3 is TGTGCCAGCAGGCCTCAGGGCGCCAATTATGGCTACACCTTC. As protein: CASRPQGANYGYTF.

The sample holds a few counts of this clonotype. The rearrangement uses TRBV28 and TRBJ1-6; perhaps TRBD1 as D (6 bases). CDR3 length: 16 amino acids. Per germline, CDR1 MDHEN and CDR2 SYDVKM. V was cut by 5 bases and J by 2 bases, with 13 bases left in between. CDR3 loop: CASSPSQGTYNSPLHF. CDR3 in DNA: TGTGCCAGCAGTCCGTCACAGGGAACCTATAATTCACCCCTCCACTTT.

This rearrangement joins TRBV10-3 to TRBJ2-7, with 13 bases aligning to TRBD2. J gave up 4 bases and V 6 bases, and 0 bases lay outside the gene matches. Germline values: CDR1 ENHRY, CDR2 SYGVKD. The CDR3 is made up of 13 amino acids. CDR3 amino acids: CAIRGLAGYEQYF. CDR3 DNA: TGTGCCATCAGGGGACTAGCGGGGTACGAGCAGTACTTC.

The chain has TRBV20-1 and TRBJ2-4; 8 positions agree with TRBD2. The CDR3 loop spans 17 amino acids. CDR1 is DFQATT, CDR2 SNEGSKA, per germline (reference sequence). V was clipped by 2 bases and J by 0 bases; unmatched bases: 9. CDR3 amino acids: CSARIAGKLEAKNIQYF. CDR3 in DNA: TGCAGTGCTAGAATAGCGGGGAAACTTGAAGCCAAAAACATTCAGTACTTC.

This sequence joins TRBV7-9 and TRBJ1-2; D call uncertain. With 1 base removed from V and 10 bases from J, the gap between germline ends came to 16 bases. Per germline, CDR1 SEHNR and CDR2 FQNEAQ (reference sequence). The CDR3 spans 14 residues. CDR3 coding DNA: TGTGCCAGCAGCTTAGTGTTGGGTTTCATGGACTACACCTTC. It translates to CASSLVLGFMDYTF.

This clonotype was recorded many times. The J gene is TRBJ2-4, the V gene TRBV15; the D is unclear. There are 15 residues in the CDR3. CDR1 and CDR2 (germline): LNHNV, YYDKDF (reference sequence). V lost 0 bases, J lost 0 bases, and 6 bases lay in between. CDR3: CATSRDYEAKNIQYF. The CDR3 region has the DNA TGTGCCACCAGCAGAGATTATGAAGCCAAAAACATTCAGTACTTC.

V is TRBV4-1 and J is TRBJ1-4, with D tentatively TRBD1 (5 bases). The V gene lost 2 bases and the J gene lost 7 bases, with 17 bases spanning the gap. The CDR3 covers 16 residues. The V gene's germline CDR1 is MGHRA and CDR2 YSYEKL. The CDR3 reads CASSQKGALVAEKLFF. Here the CDR3 DNA reads TGCGCCAGCAGCCAAAAAGGGGCGCTTGTCGCTGAAAAACTGTTTTTT.